A selection of T cell receptor beta chains follows, all from one sample in a study of regulatory T cells in long-lasting Graves disease. MiXCR, applied by TCRdb to the multiplex PCR reads, yields one record per CDR3 protein. This sample yields a few hundred thousand distinct CDR3 sequences, of which roughly 23% are seen a single time; about 29% belongs to the top ten. The input for sequencing was peripheral blood mononuclear cells (PBMCs), taken when the disease was refractory, from a patient treated with antithyroid drugs. Every receptor here comes from a woman in her 40s with Graves disease. Both conserved end residues are part of each CDR3. Each record gives: D gene, clone size, J gene, V gene, CDR3 protein, CDR3 DNA. A D gene is named only where the DNA matches it firmly. Not every row has a clone size; where given, it reads once, few, many or a size class.

NA many TRBJ1-1 TRBV28 CASSRIRVNTEAFF TGTGCCAGCAGCCGGATTAGGGTAAACACTGAAGCTTTCTTT
NA few TRBJ2-4 TRBV19 CASSAGRWVNIQYF TGTGCCAGTAGTGCCGGTAGATGGGTAAACATTCAGTACTTC
NA NA TRBJ1-1 TRBV2 CASSAPSNTEAFF TGTGCCAGCAGTGCGCCGTCGAACACTGAAGCTTTCTTT
TRBD1 NA TRBJ1-5 TRBV19 CASSPTGGSYSNQPQHF TGTGCCAGTAGTCCGACAGGGGGCTCCTATAGCAATCAGCCCCAGCATTTT
TRBD1 many TRBJ2-7 TRBV12-3/TRBV12-4 CASSFLGGHEQYF TGTGCCAGCAGTTTTTTAGGGGGCCACGAGCAGTACTTC
NA many TRBJ2-2 TRBV6-1 CASAQGWNTGELFF TGTGCCAGCGCCCAGGGATGGAACACCGGGGAGCTGTTTTTT
TRBD2 many TRBJ2-7 TRBV27 CASSFRLAAIYEQYF TGTGCCAGCAGTTTCCGACTAGCCGCCATCTACGAGCAGTACTTC
NA NA TRBJ2-5 TRBV6-1 CASSPQGVRETQYF TGTGCCAGCAGCCCTCAGGGAGTCCGAGAGACCCAGTACTTC
NA many TRBJ2-4 TRBV29-1 CSVTPDGKDIQYF TGCAGCGTGACTCCGGACGGGAAGGACATTCAGTACTTC
TRBD1 NA TRBJ2-4 TRBV14 CASSQLGQGLAKNIQYF TGTGCCAGCAGCCAGCTAGGACAGGGACTAGCCAAAAACATTCAGTACTTC
TRBD2 NA TRBJ2-1 TRBV15 CATSRTPWLAGSDNEQFF TGTGCCACCAGCAGAACCCCCTGGCTAGCGGGCTCTGACAATGAGCAGTTCTTC
TRBD2 few TRBJ2-5 TRBV20-1 CSARDRASGLRAQYF TGCAGTGCTAGAGATCGGGCTAGCGGACTTAGGGCCCAGTACTTC
NA many TRBJ2-4 TRBV12-3/TRBV12-4 CASTFAGAKNIQYF TGTGCCAGCACATTCGCGGGTGCCAAAAACATTCAGTACTTC
NA few TRBJ2-7 TRBV5-1 CASSSSGQYYEQYF TGCGCCAGCAGCAGTAGCGGCCAATACTACGAGCAGTACTTC
NA few TRBJ2-3 TRBV28 CASSIPGHWDRPDTQYF TGTGCCAGCTCGATACCGGGACATTGGGACCGGCCAGATACGCAGTATTTT
NA NA TRBJ1-5 TRBV7-2 CASSLGAGILSNQPQHF TGTGCCAGCAGCTTAGGGGCGGGGATCCTTAGCAATCAGCCCCAGCATTTT
TRBD2 NA TRBJ2-7 TRBV4-2 CASSQGLAAFSYEQYF TGTGCCAGCAGCCAGGGACTAGCGGCATTCTCCTACGAGCAGTACTTC
NA many TRBJ1-1 TRBV28 CASSFSPNTEAFF TGTGCCAGCAGTTTTTCGCCGAACACTGAAGCTTTCTTT
TRBD1 NA TRBJ2-2 TRBV11-1 CASKRTGGADTGELFF TGTGCCAGCAAAAGAACAGGGGGCGCGGACACCGGGGAGCTGTTTTTT
NA many TRBJ2-7 TRBV11-1 CASSSPGQIFEQYF TGTGCCAGCAGCTCCCCCGGACAGATCTTCGAGCAGTACTTC
NA NA TRBJ1-1 TRBV10-2 CASRDTGGRFEAFF TGCGCCAGCAGGGATACGGGTGGAAGGTTTGAAGCTTTCTTT
TRBD1 many TRBJ1-1 TRBV7-9 CASSKDRVGTEAFF TGTGCCAGCAGCAAGGACAGGGTTGGCACTGAAGCTTTCTTT
NA many TRBJ2-4 TRBV28 CASSPTTVRAKNIQYF TGTGCCAGCAGTCCAACGACAGTGCGGGCCAAAAACATTCAGTACTTC
NA NA TRBJ2-2 TRBV9 CASSTRGSGNTGELFF TGTGCCAGCAGCACCCGGGGTAGCGGGAACACCGGGGAGCTGTTTTTT
NA few TRBJ1-1 TRBV20-1 CSARAGLMNTEAFF TGCAGTGCTAGAGCAGGGCTTATGAACACTGAAGCTTTCTTT
TRBD1 many TRBJ2-7 TRBV6-2/TRBV6-3 CASSDRGRQYF TGTGCCAGCAGCGACAGGGGTCGGCAGTACTTC
NA NA TRBJ2-7 TRBV20-1 CSARALGRRGEWRAYEQYF TGCAGTGCTAGAGCTCTCGGGCGGAGAGGGGAGTGGCGGGCCTACGAGCAGTACTTC
TRBD2 NA TRBJ2-7 TRBV7-2 CASSPFDSSGSSEQYF TGTGCCAGCAGCCCCTTCGATAGTAGCGGGAGTTCCGAGCAGTACTTC
NA few TRBJ2-2 TRBV28 CASREVPGELFF TGTGCCAGCAGGGAAGTCCCCGGGGAGCTGTTTTTT
NA NA TRBJ2-2 TRBV29-1 CSAQGSGTGELFF TGCAGCGCCCAGGGTTCCGGCACCGGGGAGCTGTTTTTT
NA NA TRBJ2-1 TRBV2 CASSEARRLSAVYNEQFF TGTGCCAGCAGTGAAGCGCGGCGACTCTCGGCCGTTTACAATGAGCAGTTCTTC
NA NA TRBJ2-2 TRBV2 CATTALNTGELFF TGTGCCACCACGGCCTTGAACACCGGGGAGCTGTTTTTT
TRBD1 few TRBJ1-4 TRBV25-1 CASSDRGREKLFF TGTGCCAGCAGCGACAGGGGGCGCGAAAAACTGTTTTTT
NA few TRBJ2-3 TRBV6-1 CASGVGNADTQYF TGTGCCAGCGGTGTCGGGAATGCAGATACGCAGTATTTT
TRBD2 NA TRBJ2-7 TRBV7-9 CASSGTKAGAEQYF TGTGCCAGCAGCGGAACAAAAGCGGGGGCCGAGCAGTACTTC
NA few TRBJ1-2 TRBV7-9 CASSPPGTGITGYTF TGTGCCAGCAGCCCACCCGGGACGGGGATTACCGGCTACACCTTC
TRBD2 many TRBJ2-7 TRBV7-8 CASSLRISGSSYEQYF TGTGCCAGCAGCCTGCGAATTAGCGGGAGTAGCTACGAGCAGTACTTC
TRBD2 many TRBJ2-5 TRBV20-1 CSASGGGLAGVVETQYF TGCAGTGCTAGTGGCGGGGGACTAGCGGGAGTAGTGGAGACCCAGTACTTC
TRBD2 NA TRBJ2-1 TRBV7-9 CASSDTLAGDGEQFF TGCGCCAGCAGCGACACCCTAGCGGGAGACGGAGAGCAGTTCTTC
NA NA TRBJ2-3 TRBV5-1 CASSLSTADTQYF TGCGCCAGCAGCTTATCGACCGCAGATACGCAGTATTTT
NA many TRBJ2-7 TRBV24-1 CATSENDYEQYF TGTGCCACCAGTGAGAACGACTACGAGCAGTACTTC
NA NA TRBJ2-3 TRBV20-1 CSARPPGPDTQYF TGCAGTGCTAGACCCCCGGGTCCAGATACGCAGTATTTT
NA NA TRBJ2-3 TRBV20-1 CSARLRDSTDTQYF TGCAGTGCTAGGCTCAGGGATAGCACAGATACGCAGTATTTT
NA NA TRBJ1-2 TRBV4-1 CASSQDPGGYGYTF TGCGCCAGCAGCCAAGATCCCGGAGGTTATGGCTACACCTTC
TRBD2 few TRBJ2-7 TRBV20-1 CSASLTSGLYEQYF TGCAGTGCTAGTTTAACTAGCGGTCTCTACGAGCAGTACTTC
NA NA TRBJ2-2 TRBV7-9 CASTLKFDWAGRANTGELFF TGTGCCAGCACCCTAAAGTTTGATTGGGCGGGGCGGGCGAACACCGGGGAGCTGTTTTTT
NA NA TRBJ2-1 TRBV2 CASSERTTYNEQFF TGTGCCAGCAGTGAACGCACAACCTACAATGAGCAGTTCTTC
TRBD1 once TRBJ1-1 TRBV5-1 CASSLGSTGGSVKAFF TGCGCCAGCAGCTTGGGCTCCACAGGGGGCTCAGTAAAAGCTTTCTTT
NA many TRBJ1-2 TRBV7-8 CASSSRGRTYVGYTF TGTGCCAGCAGCTCTCGCGGCAGAACCTATGTAGGCTACACCTTC
NA NA TRBJ2-7 TRBV5-1 CASSLVDREYF TGCGCCAGCAGCTTGGTGGATAGGGAGTACTTC
NA NA TRBJ1-1 TRBV7-9 CASSLGVRPRAFF TGTGCCAGCAGCTTGGGTGTCAGGCCTCGAGCTTTCTTT